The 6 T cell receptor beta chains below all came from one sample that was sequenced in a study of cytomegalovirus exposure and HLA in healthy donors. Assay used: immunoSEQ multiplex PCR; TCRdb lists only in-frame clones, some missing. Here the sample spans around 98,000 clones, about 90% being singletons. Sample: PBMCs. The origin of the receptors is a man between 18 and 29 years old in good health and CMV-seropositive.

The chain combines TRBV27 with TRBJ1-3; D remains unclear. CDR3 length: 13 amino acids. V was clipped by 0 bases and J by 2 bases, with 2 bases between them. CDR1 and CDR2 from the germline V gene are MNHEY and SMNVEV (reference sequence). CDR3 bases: TGTGCCAGCAGTTTATCCACTGGAAACACCATATATTTT. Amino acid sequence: CASSLSTGNTIYF.

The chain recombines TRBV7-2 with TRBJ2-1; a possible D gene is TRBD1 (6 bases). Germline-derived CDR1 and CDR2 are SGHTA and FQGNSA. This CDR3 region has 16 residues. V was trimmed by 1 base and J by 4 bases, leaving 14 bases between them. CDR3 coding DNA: TGTGCCAGCAGCTTAGTTCTGGGGGCCGAGTACAATGAGCAGTTCTTC. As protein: CASSLVLGAEYNEQFF.

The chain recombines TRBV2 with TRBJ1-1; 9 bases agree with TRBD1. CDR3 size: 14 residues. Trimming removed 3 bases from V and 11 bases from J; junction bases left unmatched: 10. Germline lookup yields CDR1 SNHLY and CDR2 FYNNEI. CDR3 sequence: CASSDLTGTGRAFF. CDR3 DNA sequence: TGTGCCAGCAGTGACTTAACCGGGACAGGGAGGGCTTTCTTT.

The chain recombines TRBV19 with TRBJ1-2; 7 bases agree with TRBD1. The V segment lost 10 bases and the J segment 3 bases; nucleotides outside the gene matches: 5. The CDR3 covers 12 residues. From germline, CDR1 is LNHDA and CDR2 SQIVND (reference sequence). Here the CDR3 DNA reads TGTGCCACGAGGACAGGACACTATGGCTACACCTTC. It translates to CATRTGHYGYTF. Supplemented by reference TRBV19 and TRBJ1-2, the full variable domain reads DGGITQSPKYLFRKEGQNVTLSCEQNLNHDAMYWYRQDPGQGLRLIYYSQIVNDFQKGDIAEGYSVSREKKESFPLTVTSAQKNPTAFYLCATRTGHYGYTFGSGTRLTVV.

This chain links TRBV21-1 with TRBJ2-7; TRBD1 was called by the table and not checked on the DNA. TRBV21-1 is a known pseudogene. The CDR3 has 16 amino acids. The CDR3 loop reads CASSKGVRDRGYEQYF. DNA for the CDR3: TGTGCCAGCAGCAAAGGGGTCCGGGACAGGGGTTACGAGCAGTACTTC.

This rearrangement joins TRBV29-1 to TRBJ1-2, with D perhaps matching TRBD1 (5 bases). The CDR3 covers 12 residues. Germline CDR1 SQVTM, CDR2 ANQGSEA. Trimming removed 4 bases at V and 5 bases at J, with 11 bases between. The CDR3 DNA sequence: TGCAGCGTTGCGCAGGGTCTTTATGGCTACACCTTC. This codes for CSVAQGLYGYTF.